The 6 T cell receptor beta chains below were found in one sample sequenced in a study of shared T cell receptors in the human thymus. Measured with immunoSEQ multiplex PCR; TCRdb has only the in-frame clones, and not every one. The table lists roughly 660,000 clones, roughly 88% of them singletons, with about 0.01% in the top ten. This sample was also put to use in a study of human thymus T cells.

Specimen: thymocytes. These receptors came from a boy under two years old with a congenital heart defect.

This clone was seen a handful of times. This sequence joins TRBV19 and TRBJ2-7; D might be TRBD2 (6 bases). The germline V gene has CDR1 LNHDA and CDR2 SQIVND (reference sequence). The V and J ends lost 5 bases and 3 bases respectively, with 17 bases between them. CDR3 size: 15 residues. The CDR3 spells CASSGRATSSYEQYF. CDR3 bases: TGTGCCAGTAGTGGGAGAGCAACTAGCAGCTACGAGCAGTACTTC.

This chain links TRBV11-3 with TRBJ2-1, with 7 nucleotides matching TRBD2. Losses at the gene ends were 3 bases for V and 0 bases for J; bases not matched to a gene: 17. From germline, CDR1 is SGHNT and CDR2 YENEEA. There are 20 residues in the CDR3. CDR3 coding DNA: TGTGCCAGCAGCTTCCACCTTGGGAGGGGCGGGCTAAGCTCCTACAATGAGCAGTTCTTC. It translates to CASSFHLGRGGLSSYNEQFF. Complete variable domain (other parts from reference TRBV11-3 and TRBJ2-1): EAGVVQSPRYKIIEKKQPVAFWCNPISGHNTLYWYLQNLGQGPELLIRYENEEAVDDSQLPKDRFSAERLKGVDSTLKIQPAELGDSAVYLCASSFHLGRGGLSSYNEQFFGPGTRLTVL.

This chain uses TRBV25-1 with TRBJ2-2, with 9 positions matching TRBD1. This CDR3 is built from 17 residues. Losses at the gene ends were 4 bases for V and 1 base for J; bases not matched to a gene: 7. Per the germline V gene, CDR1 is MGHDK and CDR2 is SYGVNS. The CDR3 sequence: CASSGPEDRGNTGELFF. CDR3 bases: TGTGCCAGCAGTGGGCCCGAGGACAGGGGGAACACCGGGGAGCTGTTTTTT.

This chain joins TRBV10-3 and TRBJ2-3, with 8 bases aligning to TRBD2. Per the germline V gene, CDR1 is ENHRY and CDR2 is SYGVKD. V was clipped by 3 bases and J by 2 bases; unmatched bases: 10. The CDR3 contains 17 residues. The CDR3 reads CAISDPRTSLFTDTQYF. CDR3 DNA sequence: TGTGCCATCAGTGACCCCCGGACTAGCCTATTCACAGATACGCAGTATTTT.

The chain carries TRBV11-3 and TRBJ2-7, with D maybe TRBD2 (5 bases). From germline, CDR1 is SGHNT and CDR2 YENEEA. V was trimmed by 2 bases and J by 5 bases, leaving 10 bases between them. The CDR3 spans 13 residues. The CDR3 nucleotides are TGTGCCAGCAGCTTACGCGGACTCAACGAGCAGTACTTC. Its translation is CASSLRGLNEQYF.

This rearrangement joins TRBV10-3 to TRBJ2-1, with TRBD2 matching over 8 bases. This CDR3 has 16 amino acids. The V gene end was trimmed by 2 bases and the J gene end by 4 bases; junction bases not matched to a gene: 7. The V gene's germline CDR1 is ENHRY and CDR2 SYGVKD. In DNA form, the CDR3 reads TGTGCCATCAGTGAGGGAAGCGGGAGTGTATACAATGAGCAGTTCTTC. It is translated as CAISEGSGSVYNEQFF.